This is a list of T cell receptor beta chains from one sample in a study of neurological immune-mediated disorders. MiXCR, applied by TCRdb to the 5' RACE reads, yields one record per CDR3 protein. In the table there are tens of thousands of distinct CDR3 sequences, 7% to 8.5% of which are singletons. Sequenced: CD4+ T cells from blood. All receptors derive from a man aged 50 to 59 in good health. Each CDR3 is given with its conserved first and last residue. D genes are given only for firm matches. Only some rows state a clone size, as once, few, many or a class for expanded clones.

size: many
D: TRBD2
V: TRBV30
J: TRBJ2-1
DNA: TGTGCCTGGAGTGGGCTGGGACTAGCGAAAGGTACTGAGCAGTTCTTC
CDR3: CAWSGLGLAKGTEQFF

size: many
D: -
V: TRBV6-5
J: TRBJ2-5
DNA: TGTGCCAGCAGTTACGGAGGCCGCTACCAAGAGACCCAGTACTTC
CDR3: CASSYGGRYQETQYF

size: many
D: -
V: TRBV24-1
J: TRBJ2-7
DNA: TGTGCCACCAGTGGACGGGACATAACCGTCCACGAGCAGTACTTC
CDR3: CATSGRDITVHEQYF

size: many
D: TRBD1
V: TRBV5-1
J: TRBJ2-5
DNA: TGCGCCAGCAGCTTAGGGGGCAGTGGCCAAGAGACCCAGTACTTC
CDR3: CASSLGGSGQETQYF

size: many
D: -
V: TRBV5-1
J: TRBJ2-1
DNA: TGCGCCAGCAGCTTTGGAGGGGACGGCAATGAGCAGTTCTTC
CDR3: CASSFGGDGNEQFF

size: many
D: -
V: TRBV20-1
J: TRBJ2-5
DNA: TGCAGTGCTAGAGAGGGGACGGGCAGAGAGACCCAGTACTTC
CDR3: CSAREGTGRETQYF

size: many
D: TRBD1
V: TRBV6-5
J: TRBJ2-3
DNA: TGTGCCAGCAGTTTTGCCTCCGGGACAGGGCCCACAGATACGCAGTATTTT
CDR3: CASSFASGTGPTDTQYF

size: -
D: TRBD2
V: TRBV4-3
J: TRBJ2-3
DNA: TGCGCCAGCAGCCCTACTAGCGGGAGAGGTACGCAGTATTTT
CDR3: CASSPTSGRGTQYF

size: many
D: -
V: TRBV6-6
J: TRBJ2-7
DNA: TGTGCCAGCAGTTATCCCCGGCGCGACTCCTACGAGCAGTACTTC
CDR3: CASSYPRRDSYEQYF

size: many
D: TRBD2
V: TRBV5-1
J: TRBJ2-1
DNA: TGCGCCAGCAGCTTGATTACTAGCGGGGCCAAAGGGCAGTTCTTC
CDR3: CASSLITSGAKGQFF

size: many
D: -
V: TRBV6-5
J: TRBJ1-4
DNA: TGTGCCAGTCGGGTGATCGCTAATGAAAAACTGTTTTTT
CDR3: CASRVIANEKLFF

size: many
D: -
V: TRBV5-1
J: TRBJ1-4
DNA: TGCGCCAGCAGCTTGGGGTTACAGGGTTGGATTAATGAAAAACTGTTTTTT
CDR3: CASSLGLQGWINEKLFF

size: many
D: -
V: TRBV28
J: TRBJ2-5
DNA: TGTGCCAGCAGTTTCAGGGCCGCATACCGGACGGCTAAGGAGACCCAGTACTTC
CDR3: CASSFRAAYRTAKETQYF

size: many
D: -
V: TRBV7-2
J: TRBJ2-3
DNA: TGTGCCAGCAGCTTAGGTCGGTTAGGGCCAGGAGATACGCAGTATTTT
CDR3: CASSLGRLGPGDTQYF

size: few
D: -
V: TRBV6-5
J: TRBJ2-6
DNA: TGTGCCAGCAGCCCGCAGCCCCCTGGGGCCAACGTCCTGACTTTC
CDR3: CASSPQPPGANVLTF